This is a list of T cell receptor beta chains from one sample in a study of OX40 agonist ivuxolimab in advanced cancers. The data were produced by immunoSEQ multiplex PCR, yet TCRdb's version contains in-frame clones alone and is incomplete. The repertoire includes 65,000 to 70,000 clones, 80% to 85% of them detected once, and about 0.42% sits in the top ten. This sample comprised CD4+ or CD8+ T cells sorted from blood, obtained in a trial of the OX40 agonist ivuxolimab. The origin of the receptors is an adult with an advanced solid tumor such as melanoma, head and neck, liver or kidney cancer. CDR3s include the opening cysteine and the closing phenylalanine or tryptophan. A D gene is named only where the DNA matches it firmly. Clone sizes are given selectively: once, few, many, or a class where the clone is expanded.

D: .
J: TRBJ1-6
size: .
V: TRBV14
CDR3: CASSREFPNSPLHF
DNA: TGTGCCAGCAGCCGCGAGTTTCCTAATTCACCCCTCCACTTT

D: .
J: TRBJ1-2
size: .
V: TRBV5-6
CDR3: CASIPSVTGANYGYTF
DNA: TGTGCCAGCATCCCTTCCGTGACGGGAGCTAACTATGGCTACACCTTC

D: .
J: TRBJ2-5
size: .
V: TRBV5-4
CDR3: CASSLAGRETQYF
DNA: TGTGCCAGCAGCTTGGCCGGGCGGGAGACCCAGTACTTC

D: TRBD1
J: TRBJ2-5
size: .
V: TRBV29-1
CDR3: CSVPGQGGGTQYF
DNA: TGCAGCGTGCCGGGACAGGGTGGTGGGACCCAGTACTTC

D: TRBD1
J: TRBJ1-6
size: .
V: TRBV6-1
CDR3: CASTPGQGNSPLHF
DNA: TGTGCCAGCACCCCGGGACAGGGGAATTCACCCCTCCACTTT

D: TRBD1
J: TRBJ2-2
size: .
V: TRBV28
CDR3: CASSLGQTNTGELFF
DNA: TGTGCCAGCAGTTTGGGACAGACGAACACCGGGGAGCTGTTTTTT

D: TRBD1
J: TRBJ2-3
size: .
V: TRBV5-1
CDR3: CASSQGASGDTQYF
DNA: TGCGCCAGCAGCCAGGGGGCCTCAGGAGATACGCAGTATTTT

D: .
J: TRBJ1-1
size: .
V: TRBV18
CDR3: CASSPTDRMNTEAFF
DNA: TGTGCCAGCTCACCGACTGACAGAATGAACACTGAAGCTTTCTTT

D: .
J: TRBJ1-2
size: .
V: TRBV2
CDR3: CASSERQVYGYTF
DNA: TGTGCCAGCAGTGAACGTCAGGTCTATGGCTACACCTTC

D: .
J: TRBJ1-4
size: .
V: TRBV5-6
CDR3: CASSLGSNEKLFF
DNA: TGTGCCAGCAGCTTGGGGTCTAATGAAAAACTGTTTTTT

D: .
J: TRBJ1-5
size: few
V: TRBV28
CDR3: CASRGEGGSNQPQHF
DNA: TGTGCCAGCAGGGGCGAGGGGGGCAGCAATCAGCCCCAGCATTTT

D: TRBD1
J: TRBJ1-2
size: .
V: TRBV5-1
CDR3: CASSYQTGSYGYTF
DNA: TGCGCCAGCAGCTATCAGACAGGGAGCTATGGCTACACCTTC

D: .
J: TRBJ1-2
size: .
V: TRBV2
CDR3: CASSLNLYGYTF
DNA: TGTGCCAGCAGTTTAAACCTCTATGGCTACACCTTC

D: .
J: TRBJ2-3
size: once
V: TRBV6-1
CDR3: CASRLSGSGADTQYF
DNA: TGTGCCAGCAGACTTAGCGGGTCAGGGGCAGATACGCAGTATTTT

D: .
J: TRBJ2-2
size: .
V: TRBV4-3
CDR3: CASSQILANTGELFF
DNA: TGCGCCAGCAGCCAAATCCTAGCGAACACCGGGGAGCTGTTTTTT

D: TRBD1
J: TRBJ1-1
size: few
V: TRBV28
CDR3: CASTPGGARTEAFF
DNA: TGTGCCAGCACCCCAGGGGGGGCCAGGACTGAAGCTTTCTTT

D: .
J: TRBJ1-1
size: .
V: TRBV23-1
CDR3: CASSPMPSNVWAPLTAYLNTEAFF
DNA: TGCGCCAGCAGTCCTATGCCAAGTAACGTTTGGGCGCCACTGACAGCGTACCTGAACACTGAAGCTTTCTTT

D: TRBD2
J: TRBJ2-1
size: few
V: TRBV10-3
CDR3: CAAGLALHNEQFF
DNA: TGTGCCGCCGGACTAGCTCTCCACAATGAGCAGTTCTTC

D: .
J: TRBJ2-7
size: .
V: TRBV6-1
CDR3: CASSSLQQEYF
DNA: TGTGCCAGCAGTTCCCTCCAACAGGAGTACTTC

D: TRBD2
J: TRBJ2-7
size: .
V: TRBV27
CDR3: CASSLAGGPNEQYF
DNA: TGTGCCAGCAGTTTAGCGGGAGGGCCCAACGAGCAGTACTTC

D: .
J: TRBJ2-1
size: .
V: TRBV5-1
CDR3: CASSLAGLNEQFF
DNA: TGCGCCAGCAGCTTGGCGGGTCTAAATGAGCAGTTCTTC

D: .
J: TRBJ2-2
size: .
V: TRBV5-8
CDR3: CASSIVGTIIPGELFF
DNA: TGTGCCAGCAGTATTGTAGGGACAATTATTCCCGGGGAGCTGTTTTTT

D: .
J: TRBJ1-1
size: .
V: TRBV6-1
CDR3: CASSLTPEAFF
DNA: TGTGCCAGCAGTCTAACACCGGAAGCTTTCTTT

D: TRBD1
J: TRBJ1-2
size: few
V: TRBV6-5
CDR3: CASSSRQDRGSYTF
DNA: TGTGCCAGCAGTTCCCGACAGGACAGGGGCAGCTACACCTTC